Shown below are 26 T cell receptor beta chains from a single sample sequenced in a study of cytomegalovirus exposure and HLA in healthy donors. The PCR used 60 Vbeta and 13 Jbeta primers. Some clones are missing from TCRdb's copy, which holds only in-frame ones; the method was immunoSEQ multiplex PCR. This table holds more than 100,000 clones, 70% to 75% found once. Sequenced sample: PBMCs. The receptors were sampled from a woman aged 40-49 years in good health and CMV-seronegative.

V usage is TRBV25-1 and J usage is TRBJ1-2; 7 nucleotides match TRBD1. In germline, CDR1 is MGHDK, CDR2 SYGVNS. The V segment lost 4 bases and the J segment 8 bases; nucleotides outside the gene matches: 7. The CDR3 has 13 residues. CDR3 in amino acids: CASSVTGVGGYTF. Written as DNA, the CDR3 is TGTGCCAGCAGTGTAACAGGGGTGGGGGGCTACACCTTC.

This clone was picked up a small number of times. The V and J genes are TRBV7-9 and TRBJ1-4; D is uncertain. Germline CDR1 SEHNR, CDR2 FQNEAQ (reference sequence). This CDR3 comprises 11 residues. The DNA of the CDR3 is TGTTCCATGAGGGCTGGTGAAAAACTGTTTTTT. Protein product: CSMRAGEKLFF.

The rearrangement joins TRBV5-6 to TRBJ2-4, with no clear D. Germline-derived CDR1 and CDR2 are SGHDT and YYEEEE. This CDR3 has 15 residues. Trimming pared 1 base from V and 0 bases from J, leaving 8 bases between. The chain's CDR3 is CASSLISVAKNIQYF. The CDR3 DNA reads as TGTGCCAGCAGCTTGATATCAGTAGCCAAAAACATTCAGTACTTC.

The V call is TRBV9, the J call TRBJ2-3; no definite D call. Germline values: CDR1 SGDLS, CDR2 YYNGEE. V was cut by 1 base and J by 2 bases, with 5 bases left in between. The CDR3 consists of 13 residues. CDR3 residues: CASSVLFTDTQYF. DNA of the CDR3: TGTGCCAGCAGCGTACTATTCACAGATACGCAGTATTTT.

In DNA, the CDR3 is TGTGCCAGCAGTGAAACCCGGTTCTATGGCTACACCTTC. Its protein product is CASSETRFYGYTF. The chain recombines TRBV6-1 with TRBJ1-2; no reliable D call. Germline V gene data show CDR1 as MNHNS and CDR2 as SASEGT. CDR3 length: 13 residues. V gave up 2 bases and J gave up 4 bases, with 8 bases separating them.

The chain employs TRBV14 and TRBJ2-5, with D tentatively TRBD2 (5 bases). The V gene's germline CDR1 is SGHDN and CDR2 FVKESK. The CDR3 extends over 12 amino acids. The germline V and J ends were trimmed by 4 bases and 5 bases, with 8 bases remaining between them. The CDR3 nucleotides read TGTGCCAGCAGCCCAGGCGGGGAGACCCAGTACTTC. Protein product: CASSPGGETQYF. The variable domain in full, with the rest retrieved from reference TRBV14 and TRBJ2-5, is EAGVTQFPSHSVIEKGQTVTLRCDPISGHDNLYWYRRVMGKEIKFLLHFVKESKQDESGMPNNRFLAERTGGTYSTLKVQPAELEDSGVYFCASSPGGETQYFGPGTRLLVL.

There are a few counts of this clone. This chain links TRBV18 with TRBJ2-7, with a possible D match to TRBD2 (6 bases). Germline CDR1 reads KGHSH; CDR2 reads LQKENI. This CDR3 spans 17 amino acids. Trimming cost V 6 bases and J 3 bases, with 24 bases left between them. The CDR3 loop reads CASSTTDTRDSSYEQYF. CDR3 DNA: TGTGCCAGCTCGACCACGGACACGAGGGACTCAAGCTACGAGCAGTACTTC.

The chain employs TRBV29-1 and TRBJ2-3, with D possibly being TRBD2 (6 bases). CDR1 is SQVTM and CDR2 is ANQGSEA in the germline V gene. CDR3 length equals 13 residues. Trimming took off 8 bases at V and 2 bases at J, with 14 bases between the two ends. In nucleotides, the CDR3 is TGCAGCTCGGGAGTGGGGATCACAGATACGCAGTATTTT. Translating gives CSSGVGITDTQYF.

The CDR3 DNA is TGTGCCAGCAGCTCGAACCCCGGGGGACAGTACTTC. Encoded protein: CASSSNPGGQYF. The chain joins TRBV12-1 to TRBJ2-4; TRBD2 is the table's D call, not checked against the DNA. TRBV12-1 is assigned pseudogene status. This CDR3 has 12 residues.

This chain connects TRBV7-8 to TRBJ1-2; TRBD1 agrees at 7 bases. V dropped 5 bases and J dropped 2; count of bases not matched to a gene: 5. This CDR3 contains 14 residues. The germline CDR1 and CDR2 sequences are SGHVS and FQNEAQ. CDR3: CASSRGTANYGYTF. CDR3 DNA sequence: TGTGCCAGCAGCAGGGGGACAGCCAACTATGGCTACACCTTC. Using reference TRBV7-8 and TRBJ1-2 for the parts outside the CDR3, the full variable domain is GAGVSQSPRYKVAKRGQDVALRCDPISGHVSLFWYQQALGQGPEFLTYFQNEAQLDKSGLPSDRFFAERPEGSVSTLKIQRTQQEDSAVYLCASSRGTANYGYTFGSGTRLTVV.

Only one count was recorded for this clone. This CDR3 is CASSLRQGFDTDTQYF. CDR3 DNA sequence: TGTGCCAGCAGCCTGCGGCAGGGGTTTGATACAGATACGCAGTATTTT. The chain combines TRBV4-2 with TRBJ2-3, with D perhaps TRBD1 (6 bases). CDR1 and CDR2 (germline): LGHNA, YNFKEQ. V shed 4 bases and J shed 3 bases, with 17 bases lying between them. There are 16 residues in the CDR3.

This clone was counted once. This chain joins TRBV7-7 and TRBJ2-5, with 10 bases matching TRBD1. From germline, CDR1 is SSHAT and CDR2 FNYEAQ (reference sequence). The CDR3 sequence is 17 residues long. V shed 1 base and J 5 bases; nucleotides not matched to a gene: 10. The CDR3 spells CASSLGIGDRGSETQYF. The DNA of the CDR3 is TGTGCCAGCAGCTTAGGGATAGGGGACAGGGGATCGGAGACCCAGTACTTC.

The chain combines TRBV19 with TRBJ2-1, with TRBD2 matching over 10 bases. The length of the CDR3 is 17 residues. The V gene's germline CDR1 is LNHDA and CDR2 SQIVND (reference sequence). The V segment lost 3 bases and the J segment 2 bases; nucleotides outside the gene matches: 7. CDR3 residues: CASSIWASGRPYNEQFF. As DNA, the CDR3 is TGTGCCAGTAGTATTTGGGCTAGCGGGAGACCCTACAATGAGCAGTTCTTC.

The V and J genes are TRBV2 and TRBJ2-7; 8 nucleotides agree with TRBD2. With V trimmed by 3 bases and J by 5 bases, 15 bases remained unmatched. CDR3 length equals 17 residues. Germline lookup yields CDR1 SNHLY and CDR2 FYNNEI. In DNA form, the CDR3 reads TGTGCCAGCAGTGAGAGGGGGACTAGGGTTGCTAGAAACGAGCAGTACTTC. Translation gives CASSERGTRVARNEQYF.

This chain joins TRBV30 and TRBJ2-1; D ambiguous. The CDR3 is made up of 12 amino acids. The V and J ends lost 0 bases and 11 bases respectively, with 11 bases between them. The V gene's germline CDR1 is GTSNPN and CDR2 SVGIG (reference sequence). This chain's CDR3 is CAWSVPYPKQFF. Here the CDR3 DNA reads TGTGCCTGGAGTGTGCCCTACCCAAAGCAGTTCTTC.

The CDR3 nucleotides read TGTGCCAGCAGTCAATCCGGGGTAAATGGCTACACCTTC. It codes for CASSQSGVNGYTF. The chain employs TRBV28 and TRBJ1-2, with no clear D. V shed 5 bases and J shed 6 bases, with 13 bases lying between them. CDR1 and CDR2 (germline): MDHEN, SYDVKM. The CDR3 loop spans 13 amino acids.

This clone was recorded a few times. The V and J genes are TRBV2 and TRBJ2-7, with D possibly matching TRBD2 (5 bases). Germline CDR1 is SNHLY and CDR2 is FYNNEI. Trimming stripped 8 bases from V and 1 base from J, with 12 bases between. This CDR3 is 13 amino acids long. The CDR3 loop reads CASLLARSYEQYF. For the CDR3, the DNA is TGTGCCAGCCTGTTAGCGCGGTCCTACGAGCAGTACTTC.

This clone has just one count. V and J are TRBV28 and TRBJ2-1, with TRBD1 matching over 8 bases. Germline loops: CDR1 MDHEN, CDR2 SYDVKM. Trimming took 10 bases from V and 7 from J; bases not matched to a gene: 9. The CDR3 loop spans 13 amino acids. The CDR3 spells CATRQGIRNEQFF. The CDR3 nucleotides read TGTGCCACCCGACAGGGGATCCGTAATGAGCAGTTCTTC. The variable domain in full, with the rest retrieved from reference TRBV28 and TRBJ2-1, is DVKVTQSSRYLVKRTGEKVFLECVQDMDHENMFWYRQDPGLGLRLIYFSYDVKMKEKGDIPEGYSVSREKKERFSLILESASTNQTSMYLCATRQGIRNEQFFGPGTRLTVL.

V gene TRBV4-3 combines with J gene TRBJ1-6; D may be TRBD1 (5 bases). Germline V gives CDR1 LGHNA, CDR2 YSLEER. This CDR3 contains 16 residues. Trimming removed 0 bases from V and 7 bases from J, with 13 bases in between. Written as DNA, the CDR3 is TGCGCCAGCAGCCAAGATCGGGGGGTTCAGAATTCACCCCTCCACTTT. Translated, it gives CASSQDRGVQNSPLHF.

This clone was seen a few times. Here the CDR3 DNA reads TGTGCCAGCAGCGGGACTAGCGGGAGAGGAGAGACCCAGTACTTC. It encodes CASSGTSGRGETQYF. The chain carries TRBV7-2 and TRBJ2-5; 14 nucleotides align to TRBD2. CDR3 size: 15 residues. Germline lookup yields CDR1 SGHTA and CDR2 FQGNSA. With V trimmed by 5 bases and J by 4 bases, 3 bases remained unmatched.

This clone has more than one count but fewer than ten. This chain uses TRBV14 with TRBJ1-6; the match to TRBD1 covers 7 bases. Trimming cost V 4 bases and J 10 bases; bases outside gene matches: 7. The CDR3 length is 14 residues. Germline CDR1 SGHDN, CDR2 FVKESK. CDR3 coding DNA: TGTGCCAGCAGCCTTCGGACAGGCGGGTCACCCCTCCACTTT. Amino acids: CASSLRTGGSPLHF.

A word on this clone: At one end the junction does not follow the germline gene, possibly because of a read error. J is TRBJ2-2 and V is TRBV7-7; 8 positions agree with TRBD1. The germline V gene encodes CDR1 SSHAT and CDR2 FNYEAQ (reference sequence). The CDR3 sequence is 16 residues long. CDR3 sequence: CASSFAGGGNTGELFF. DNA of the CDR3: TGTGCTAGCAGCTTCGCAGGGGGCGGGAACACCGGGGAGCTGTTTTTT.

The V call is TRBV11-2, the J call TRBJ1-2; 9 positions match TRBD1. The trim removed 1 base at V and 0 bases at J, leaving 9 bases unmatched. CDR3 size: 18 residues. The germline V gene encodes CDR1 SGHAT and CDR2 FQNNGV. This CDR3 is CASSLVGQGLTANYGYTF. CDR3 DNA: TGTGCCAGCAGCTTAGTGGGACAGGGCCTCACGGCTAACTATGGCTACACCTTC.

The rearrangement links TRBV27 to TRBJ2-5, with D possibly matching TRBD1 (6 bases). CDR3 length: 16 residues. Germline lookup yields CDR1 MNHEY and CDR2 SMNVEV (reference sequence). V lost 5 bases and J 0 bases, leaving 16 bases between the germline ends. CDR3 nucleotides: TGTGCCAGCAGTCGCGGATCAACAGGGAACCAAGAGACCCAGTACTTC. It yields the protein CASSRGSTGNQETQYF.

The rearrangement links TRBV4-1 to TRBJ2-7; 11 bases align to TRBD2. Germline trimming cut 1 base from V and 3 bases from J; bases unmatched to any gene: 2. Germline CDR1 reads MGHRA; CDR2 reads YSYEKL. The CDR3 is 15 residues long. CDR3 sequence: CASSQGGTSGYEQYF. The DNA of the CDR3 is TGCGCCAGCAGCCAAGGGGGGACTAGCGGCTACGAGCAGTACTTC.

This chain connects TRBV6-5 to TRBJ1-5; TRBD1 aligns across 10 bases. After removal of 4 bases from V and 6 bases from J, the junction contained 9 bases not matched to a gene. CDR3 length equals 16 residues. The germline V gene encodes CDR1 MNHEY and CDR2 SVGAGI. CDR3 sequence reads: CASSSNRDRGSQPQHF. CDR3 DNA: TGTGCCAGCAGTTCAAACCGGGACAGGGGTAGTCAGCCCCAGCATTTT.